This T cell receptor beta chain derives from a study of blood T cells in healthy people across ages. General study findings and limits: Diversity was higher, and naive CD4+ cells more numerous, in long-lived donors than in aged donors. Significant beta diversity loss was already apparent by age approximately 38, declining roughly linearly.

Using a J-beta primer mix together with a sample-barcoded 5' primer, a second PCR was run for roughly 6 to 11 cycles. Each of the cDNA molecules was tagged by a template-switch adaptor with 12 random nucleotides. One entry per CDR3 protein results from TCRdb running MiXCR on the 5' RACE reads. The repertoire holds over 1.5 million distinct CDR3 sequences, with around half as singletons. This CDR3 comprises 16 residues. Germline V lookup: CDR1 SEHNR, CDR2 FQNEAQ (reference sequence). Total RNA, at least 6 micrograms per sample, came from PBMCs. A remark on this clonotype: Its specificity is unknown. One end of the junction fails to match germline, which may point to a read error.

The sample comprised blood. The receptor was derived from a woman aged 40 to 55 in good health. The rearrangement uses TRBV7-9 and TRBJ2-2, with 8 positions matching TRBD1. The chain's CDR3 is CASSFYQGAKTGELFF. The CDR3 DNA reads TGTGCCAGCAGCTTCTATCAGGGGGCGAAAACCGGGGAGCTGTTTTTT.